In this sample, the clone carrying this TCR beta chain turned up a few times. This record comes from a study of T cells in Graves' hyperthyroidism and ophthalmopathy. Amplification targeted TCR beta CDR3 regions from RNA transcripts. First-round RT-PCR of the TCR CDR3 relied on the HTBI primer set. MiXCR, run by TCRdb on the multiplex PCR reads, gives a single entry per CDR3 protein. Here the sample spans some 620,000 distinct CDR3 sequences, about 17% being singletons. V lost 6 bases to trimming and J lost 5 bases; unmatched junction nucleotides: 12. The CDR3 extends over 15 amino acids. Germline V lookup: CDR1 MNHNS, CDR2 SASEGT.

This TCR came from a woman in her 30s with Graves' hyperthyroidism. The rearrangement links TRBV6-1 to TRBJ2-7; 8 bases align to TRBD1. The sequencing input was blood. The CDR3 nucleotides are TGTGCCAGCAGCCTTCTCTGGACAGGGTCGGACGAGCAGTACTTC. It encodes CASSLLWTGSDEQYF.